This T cell receptor beta chain was identified in a study of STAT3 mutations in large granular lymphocyte leukemia. Of note for this clone: Its target is not known.

Some clones are missing from TCRdb's copy, which holds only in-frame ones; the method was immunoSEQ multiplex PCR. The table includes approximately 5,700 clones, around 77% detected once. The V gene end was trimmed by 3 bases and the J gene end by 4 bases; junction bases not matched to a gene: 7. CDR1 is SNHLY, CDR2 FYNNEI, per germline. The length of the CDR3 is 18 residues. Overall study findings and caveats: Every T-LGLL patient had at least one immunodominant TCRbeta clonotype.

The receptor was derived from a middle-aged man with T-cell large granular lymphocyte leukemia. Some clones in this sample may be carry-over from other donors' samples. The chain has TRBV2 and TRBJ2-6; TRBD1 agrees at 12 bases. The sequenced material came from peripheral blood mononuclear cells. CDR3 loop: CASSEQGQGARGANVLTF. The CDR3 nucleotides read TGTGCCAGCAGTGAGCAGGGACAGGGGGCGCGCGGGGCCAACGTCCTGACTTTC.